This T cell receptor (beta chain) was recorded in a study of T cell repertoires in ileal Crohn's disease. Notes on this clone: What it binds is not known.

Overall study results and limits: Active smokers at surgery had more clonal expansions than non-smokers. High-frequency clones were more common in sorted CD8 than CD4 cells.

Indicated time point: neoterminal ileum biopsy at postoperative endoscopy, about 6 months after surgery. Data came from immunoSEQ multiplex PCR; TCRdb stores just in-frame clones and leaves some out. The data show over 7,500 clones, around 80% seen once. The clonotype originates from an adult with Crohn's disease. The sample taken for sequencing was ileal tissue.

The CDR3 here is CASSFRPLGEGLYNEQFF. Here the CDR3 DNA reads TGCGCCAGCAGTTTTAGGCCCCTCGGGGAGGGCCTCTACAATGAGCAGTTCTTC. This chain links TRBV10-1 with TRBJ2-1; the match to TRBD2 covers 7 bases. The CDR3 has 18 residues. Germline V gene sequence: CDR1 WNHNN, CDR2 SYGVQD (reference sequence). V trimming: 5 bases; J trimming: 3 bases; junction bases outside the gene matches: 16.